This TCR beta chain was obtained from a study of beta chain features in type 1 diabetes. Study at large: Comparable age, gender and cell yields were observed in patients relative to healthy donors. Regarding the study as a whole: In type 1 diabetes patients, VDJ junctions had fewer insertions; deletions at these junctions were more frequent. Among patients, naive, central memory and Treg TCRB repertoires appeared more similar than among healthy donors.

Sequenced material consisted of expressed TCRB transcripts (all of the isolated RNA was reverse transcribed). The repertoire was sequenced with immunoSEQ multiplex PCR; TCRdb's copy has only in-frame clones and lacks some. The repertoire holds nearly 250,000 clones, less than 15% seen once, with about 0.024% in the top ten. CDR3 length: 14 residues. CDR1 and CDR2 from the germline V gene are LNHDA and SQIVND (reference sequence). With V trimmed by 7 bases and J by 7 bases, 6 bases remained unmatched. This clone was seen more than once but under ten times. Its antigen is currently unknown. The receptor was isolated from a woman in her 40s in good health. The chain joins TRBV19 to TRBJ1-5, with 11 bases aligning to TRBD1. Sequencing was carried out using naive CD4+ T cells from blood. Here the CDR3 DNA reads TGTGCCAGTATCGGGGACAGGGGGGGCCAGCCCCAGCATTTT. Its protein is CASIGDRGGQPQHF.